This passage covers 27 T cell receptor beta chains from one sample sequenced in a study of blood T cell repertoires in COVID-19. Clones were sequenced by immunoSEQ multiplex PCR, and TCRdb holds only the in-frame ones, with some missing. This sample has some 260,000 clones, with over 70% found just once. The sample comprised peripheral blood. Receptor source: a woman between 65 and 79 years old with COVID-19, enrolled during active disease.

This clone was detected a few times. The rearrangement links TRBV5-5 to TRBJ1-6, with 12 nucleotides matching TRBD1. Germline loops: CDR1 SGHKS, CDR2 YYEKEE (reference sequence). This CDR3 contains 19 residues. V lost 0 bases to trimming and J lost 5 bases; unmatched junction nucleotides: 9. This CDR3 is CASSLAGTGGAFDNSPLHF. The CDR3 DNA reads as TGTGCCAGCAGCTTGGCCGGGACAGGGGGCGCGTTCGATAATTCACCCCTCCACTTT.

V and J are TRBV6-5 and TRBJ1-2; D may be TRBD1 (6 bases). Trimming shortened V by 6 bases and J by 4 bases, and 18 bases separated the two germline ends. This CDR3 comprises 15 residues. The germline V gene has CDR1 MNHEY and CDR2 SVGAGI. CDR3 in DNA: TGTGCCAGCAGCCCACCACCTGACAGGCCCTATGGCTACACCTTC. This codes for CASSPPPDRPYGYTF.

V gene TRBV27 combines with J gene TRBJ1-5, with D possibly being TRBD1 (6 bases). CDR1 is MNHEY and CDR2 is SMNVEV in the germline V gene (reference sequence). This CDR3 is built from 13 residues. Trimming took 6 bases from V and 5 from J, leaving 11 bases between them. The CDR3 DNA is TGTGCCAGCAGCCGGACAGTTCATCAGCCCCAGCATTTT. Amino acids: CASSRTVHQPQHF.

The chain links TRBV5-5 to TRBJ2-5, with D possibly TRBD1 on 5 matching bases. V was shortened by 4 bases and J by 1 base, with 17 bases between the two germline ends. The CDR3 runs to 16 residues. Germline CDR1 SGHKS, CDR2 YYEKEE (reference sequence). CDR3 DNA sequence: TGTGCCAGCAGCCCTAGGTCAGGGCACCGCCAAGAGACCCAGTACTTC. Protein product: CASSPRSGHRQETQYF.

The genes are TRBV3-1 (or the pseudogene TRBV3-2) and TRBJ2-1; 8 bases are a match to TRBD2. Per germline, CDR1 LGHDT and CDR2 YNNKEL (reference sequence). The ends lost 0 bases at V and 0 bases at J; junction bases unmatched: 10. The CDR3 has 19 amino acids. The CDR3 nucleotides are TGTGCCAGCAGCCAAGAAAGTTCGTCTAGCGGGCGCTCCTACAATGAGCAGTTCTTC. Encoded protein: CASSQESSSSGRSYNEQFF.

The chain links TRBV3-1 (or the pseudogene TRBV3-2) to TRBJ2-3; TRBD2 matches at 7 bases. J gave up 1 base and V 0 bases, and 4 bases lay outside the gene matches. CDR1 and CDR2 (germline): LGHDT, YNNKEL (reference sequence). The CDR3 covers 16 residues. The CDR3 is CASSQDSTSGTDTQYF. CDR3 DNA: TGTGCCAGCAGCCAAGATTCTACTAGCGGCACAGATACGCAGTATTTT.

The rearrangement uses TRBV7-9 and TRBJ2-1; 7 bases line up with TRBD1. V lost 5 bases, J lost 14 bases, and 6 bases stayed unmatched. There are 11 residues in the CDR3. The germline V gene has CDR1 SEHNR and CDR2 FQNEAQ (reference sequence). The CDR3 DNA sequence: TGTGCCAGCAGCAAACAGGGGCCGAAGTTCTTC. This translates into CASSKQGPKFF.

The chain couples TRBV11-3 to TRBJ1-5; TRBD1 is a possible D gene (5 bases). The CDR3 is 14 residues long. The V gene lost 3 bases and the J gene lost 1 base, with 7 bases spanning the gap. Germline CDR1 reads SGHNT; CDR2 reads YENEEA. CDR3 bases: TGTGCCAGCAGCTTGTCAGGGAGCAATCAGCCCCAGCATTTT. It translates to CASSLSGSNQPQHF. Drawing the rest from reference TRBV11-3 and TRBJ1-5, the complete variable domain is EAGVVQSPRYKIIEKKQPVAFWCNPISGHNTLYWYLQNLGQGPELLIRYENEEAVDDSQLPKDRFSAERLKGVDSTLKIQPAELGDSAVYLCASSLSGSNQPQHFGDGTRLSIL.

The rearrangement uses TRBV7-9 and TRBJ2-1, with 14 nucleotides matching TRBD2. CDR1 is SEHNR and CDR2 is FQNEAQ in the germline V gene (reference sequence). Germline trimming cut 5 bases from V and 10 bases from J; bases unmatched to any gene: 10. This CDR3 comprises 16 residues. The CDR3 coding sequence is TGTGCCAGCAGCCCGGGACTAGCGGGAGAAGTCAGGGAGCAGTTCTTC. Protein sequence: CASSPGLAGEVREQFF. Filled out from reference TRBV7-9 and TRBJ2-1, the complete variable domain reads DTGVSQNPRHKITKRGQNVTFRCDPISEHNRLYWYRQTLGQGPEFLTYFQNEAQLEKSRLLSDRFSAERPKGSFSTLEIQRTEQGDSAMYLCASSPGLAGEVREQFFGPGTRLTVL.

The chain combines TRBV30 with TRBJ2-7; 7 bases are a match to TRBD1. The CDR3 runs 13 residues. Germline V gene sequence: CDR1 GTSNPN, CDR2 SVGIG (reference sequence). The V and J ends lost 2 bases and 3 bases, in that order; junction bases with no gene match: 4. CDR3 sequence: CAWSKAGGYEQYF. The DNA for the CDR3 is TGTGCCTGGAGTAAGGCAGGGGGCTACGAGCAGTACTTC.

As regards this clone: The sample carries other DNA sequences with the same CDR3. The genes are TRBV18 and TRBJ1-1; a weak D match, TRBD1 (5 bases). CDR1 is KGHSH, CDR2 LQKENI, per germline. This CDR3 has 13 amino acids. V was trimmed by 3 bases and J by 1 base, leaving 6 bases between them. The CDR3 is CASSPTGNTEAFF. The CDR3 DNA follows: TGTGCCAGCTCACCCACAGGGAACACTGAAGCTTTCTTT.

The chain couples TRBV11-2 to TRBJ1-2; D possibly corresponds to TRBD1 (6 bases). The CDR3 extends over 13 amino acids. The ends were cut back, 5 bases at V and 5 bases at J, with 12 bases in the middle. Germline V gives CDR1 SGHAT, CDR2 FQNNGV. The CDR3 nucleotides read TGTGCCAGCAGCCCGGACAGACGATATGGCTACACCTTC. Translation: CASSPDRRYGYTF.

The chain carries TRBV7-2 and TRBJ2-7; D gene unclear. The V end lost 5 bases, the J end lost 0 bases, and 5 bases lay between the germline ends. The CDR3 totals 12 residues. The germline CDR1 and CDR2 sequences are SGHTA and FQGNSA. CDR3 sequence: CASSESSYEQYF. The CDR3 nucleotides are TGTGCCAGCAGCGAGAGCTCCTACGAGCAGTACTTC.

The rearrangement uses TRBV4-1 and TRBJ1-3; D is undetermined. This CDR3 is 18 amino acids long. Trimming removed 0 bases from V and 0 bases from J, with 15 bases in between. Looked up from germline, CDR1 is MGHRA and CDR2 is YSYEKL. The CDR3: CASSQDPGAIYSGNTIYF. CDR3 DNA sequence: TGCGCCAGCAGCCAAGATCCCGGAGCGATCTACTCTGGAAACACCATATATTTT.

CDR3 loop: CATSMGRGNTEAFF. DNA of the CDR3: TGTGCCACCAGTATGGGCAGGGGGAACACTGAAGCTTTCTTT. V and J are TRBV24-1 and TRBJ1-1; TRBD1 might be the D (6 bases). Trimming took off 6 bases at V and 1 base at J, with 11 bases between the two ends. Per the germline V gene, CDR1 is KGHDR and CDR2 is SFDVKD. The CDR3 loop spans 14 amino acids.

CDR3 coding DNA: TGCGCCAGCAGCCAAGAGGCTAGCGGATACACCGGGGAGCTGTTTTTT. It codes for CASSQEASGYTGELFF. The V and J genes are TRBV4-3 and TRBJ2-2, with 7 bases aligning to TRBD2. This CDR3 is built from 16 residues. Germline assignment: CDR1 LGHNA and CDR2 YSLEER. J gave up 3 bases and V 0 bases, and 4 bases lay outside the gene matches.

The rearrangement links TRBV9 to TRBJ2-5, with 14 bases matching TRBD2. The CDR3 has 15 amino acids. CDR1 SGDLS and CDR2 YYNGEE come from the germline V gene. The V segment lost 0 bases and the J segment 9 bases; nucleotides outside the gene matches: 4. CDR3 nucleotides: TGTGCCAGCAGCGTAGCGGGACTAGCGGGGGAGGCCCAGTACTTC. Translation gives CASSVAGLAGEAQYF.

This clone showed up just once. V is TRBV3-1 (or the pseudogene TRBV3-2) and J is TRBJ1-1; unclear D gene. V lost 7 bases and J 7 bases, leaving 10 bases between the germline ends. The V gene's germline CDR1 is LGHDT and CDR2 YNNKEL (reference sequence). This CDR3 region has 11 residues. This chain's CDR3 is CASTVRGEAFF. CDR3 DNA sequence: TGTGCCAGCACCGTCCGGGGTGAAGCTTTCTTT.

The rearrangement joins TRBV7-2 to TRBJ1-2; tentatively, D is TRBD1 (6 bases). Germline V gene data show CDR1 as SGHTA and CDR2 as FQGNSA. The CDR3 has 13 residues. Trimming removed 5 bases from V and 4 bases from J, with 11 bases in between. CDR3 in amino acids: CASSETGRYGYTF. The CDR3 DNA sequence: TGTGCCAGCAGCGAGACAGGACGCTATGGCTACACCTTC.

The gene calls are TRBV19 and TRBJ2-3; TRBD1 aligns across 7 bases. J gave up 0 bases and V 6 bases, and 3 bases lay outside the gene matches. This CDR3 has 14 residues. Germline values: CDR1 LNHDA, CDR2 SQIVND (reference sequence). In nucleotides, the CDR3 is TGTGCCAGTAGGACAGGGCCTAGCACAGATACGCAGTATTTT. Translating gives CASRTGPSTDTQYF.

This chain connects TRBV6-5 to TRBJ1-2; tentative D call: TRBD1 (6 bases). The germline V gene encodes CDR1 MNHEY and CDR2 SVGAGI. This CDR3 is 14 amino acids long. Trimming took 4 bases from V and 4 from J, leaving 13 bases between them. The CDR3 DNA reads as TGTGCCAGCAGTTCCAGGACAGCTCCCTATGGCTACACCTTC. Its protein is CASSSRTAPYGYTF.

The V call is TRBV3-1 (or the pseudogene TRBV3-2), the J call TRBJ2-2; the D gene is possibly TRBD2 (6 bases). The CDR3 has 17 residues. Trimming left V 5 bases short and J 3 bases short, with 19 bases between. CDR1 and CDR2 (germline): LGHDT, YNNKEL (reference sequence). The chain's CDR3 is CASSSKGLAEDTGELFF. In DNA form, the CDR3 reads TGTGCCAGCAGCAGTAAGGGGTTAGCGGAGGACACCGGGGAGCTGTTTTTT.

The gene calls are TRBV6-5 and TRBJ1-5; D is uncertain. The CDR3 is 14 residues long. The germline V and J ends were trimmed by 6 bases and 2 bases, with 11 bases remaining between them. Germline V gives CDR1 MNHEY, CDR2 SVGAGI. The CDR3 protein is CASSPVGGNQPQHF. As DNA, the CDR3 is TGTGCCAGCAGCCCCGTGGGAGGCAATCAGCCCCAGCATTTT.

The genes are TRBV6-5 and TRBJ2-1; D is unclear. The CDR3 is made up of 15 amino acids. Trimming took off 6 bases at V and 1 base at J, with 13 bases between the two ends. The germline CDR1 and CDR2 sequences are MNHEY and SVGAGI. CDR3 protein: CASRSNILSYNEQFF. The CDR3 bases are TGTGCCAGCAGATCCAACATACTATCCTACAATGAGCAGTTCTTC.

The V and J genes are TRBV28 and TRBJ1-2, with D possibly being TRBD1 (5 bases). This CDR3 spans 13 amino acids. Trimming shortened V by 5 bases and J by 4 bases, and 11 bases separated the two germline ends. The V gene's germline CDR1 is MDHEN and CDR2 SYDVKM. Written as DNA, the CDR3 is TGTGCCAGCAGTGGAGGGGACGGCTATGGCTACACCTTC. It yields the protein CASSGGDGYGYTF.

This chain joins TRBV5-4 and TRBJ1-4; tentatively, D is TRBD1 (6 bases). Between the trimmed V and J ends, which lost 3 bases and 3 bases, there was a span of 9 bases. The CDR3 is 14 residues long. Per the germline V gene, CDR1 is SGHNT and CDR2 is YYREEE (reference sequence). The CDR3 DNA reads as TGTGCCAGCAGCTATCAGGGGTCTAATGAAAAACTGTTTTTT. This codes for CASSYQGSNEKLFF.

The chain combines TRBV10-1 with TRBJ1-2; D is possibly TRBD1 (5 bases). Germline assignment: CDR1 WNHNN and CDR2 SYGVQD (reference sequence). V gave up 3 bases and J gave up 4 bases, with 12 bases separating them. This CDR3 is 14 amino acids long. The DNA for the CDR3 is TGCGCCAGCAGTGATTGCGGCAGGGTCTATGGCTACACCTTC. It is translated as CASSDCGRVYGYTF.